This entry concerns a single TCR beta chain. This record comes from a study of blood T cell repertoires in COVID-19. Sequencing was performed with immunoSEQ multiplex PCR; in TCRdb, only in-frame clones are kept and a portion is missing. Of more than 150,000 clones detected, about 89% appear once; the ten largest clones hold 2.5%. V lost 0 bases and J 5 bases, leaving 10 bases between the germline ends. The CDR3 totals 14 residues. CDR1 SQVTM and CDR2 ANQGSEA come from the germline V gene. The gene calls are TRBV29-1 and TRBJ2-2; maybe TRBD1 (5 bases). Sequenced material: peripheral blood. The origin of this receptor is a man aged 40-49 years with active or convalescent COVID-19. The CDR3 bases are TGCAGCGTTGAAGAGGGGCATGGGACCGGGGAGCTGTTTTTT. It specifies CSVEEGHGTGELFF.